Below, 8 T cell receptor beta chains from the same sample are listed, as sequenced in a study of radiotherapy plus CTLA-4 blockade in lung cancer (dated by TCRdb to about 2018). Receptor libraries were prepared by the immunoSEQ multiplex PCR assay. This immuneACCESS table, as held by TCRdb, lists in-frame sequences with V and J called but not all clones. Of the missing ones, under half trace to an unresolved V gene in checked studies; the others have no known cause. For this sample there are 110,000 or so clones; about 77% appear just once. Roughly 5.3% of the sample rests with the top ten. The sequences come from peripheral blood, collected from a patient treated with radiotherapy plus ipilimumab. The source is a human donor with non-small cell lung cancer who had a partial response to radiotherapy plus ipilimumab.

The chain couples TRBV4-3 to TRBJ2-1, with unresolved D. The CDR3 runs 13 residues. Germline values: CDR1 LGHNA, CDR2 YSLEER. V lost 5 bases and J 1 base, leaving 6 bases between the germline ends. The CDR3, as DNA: TGCGCCAGCAGCTCCGGGTCCTACAATGAGCAGTTCTTC. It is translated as CASSSGSYNEQFF.

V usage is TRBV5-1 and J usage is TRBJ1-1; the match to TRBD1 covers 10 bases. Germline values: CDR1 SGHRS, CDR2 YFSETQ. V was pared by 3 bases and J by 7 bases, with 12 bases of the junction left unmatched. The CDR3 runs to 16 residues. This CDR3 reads CASSSTSGTGAIEAFF. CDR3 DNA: TGCGCCAGCAGCTCCACCTCGGGGACAGGGGCGATTGAAGCTTTCTTT. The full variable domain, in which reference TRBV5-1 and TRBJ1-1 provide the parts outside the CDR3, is KAGVTQTPRYLIKTRGQQVTLSCSPISGHRSVSWYQQTPGQGLQFLFEYFSETQRNKGNFPGRFSGRQFSNSRSEMNVSTLELGDSALYLCASSSTSGTGAIEAFFGQGTRLTVV.

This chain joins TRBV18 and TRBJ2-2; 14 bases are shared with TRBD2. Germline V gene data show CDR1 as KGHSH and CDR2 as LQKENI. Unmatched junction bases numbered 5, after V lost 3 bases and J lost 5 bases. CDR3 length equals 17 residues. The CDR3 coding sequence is TGTGCCAGCTCACCGGGACTAGCGGGAGTAAGAACCGGGGAGCTGTTTTTT. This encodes CASSPGLAGVRTGELFF.

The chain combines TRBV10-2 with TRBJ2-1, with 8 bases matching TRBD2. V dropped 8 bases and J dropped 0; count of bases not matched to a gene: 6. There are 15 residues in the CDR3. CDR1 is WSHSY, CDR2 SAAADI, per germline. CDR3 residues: CASGKLADSYNEQFF. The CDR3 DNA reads TGCGCCAGCGGGAAACTAGCGGACTCCTACAATGAGCAGTTCTTC.

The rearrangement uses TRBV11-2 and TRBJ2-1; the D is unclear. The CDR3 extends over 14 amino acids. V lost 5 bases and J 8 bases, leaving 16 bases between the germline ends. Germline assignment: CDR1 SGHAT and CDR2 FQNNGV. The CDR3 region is CASSLRLGRDEQFF. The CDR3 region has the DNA TGTGCCAGCAGCCTCCGCCTAGGTCGCGATGAGCAGTTCTTC.

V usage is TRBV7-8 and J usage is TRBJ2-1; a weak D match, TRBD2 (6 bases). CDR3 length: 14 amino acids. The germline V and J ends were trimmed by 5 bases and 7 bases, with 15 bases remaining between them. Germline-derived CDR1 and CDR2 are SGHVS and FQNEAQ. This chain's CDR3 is CASSRQGLLNEQFF. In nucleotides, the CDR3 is TGTGCCAGCAGCCGGCAGGGACTCCTTAATGAGCAGTTCTTC.

CDR3 nucleotides: TGCGCCAGCAGCACCGACGGGCAGGGTAGGAAAAAACTGTTTTTT. This translates into CASSTDGQGRKKLFF. The chain couples TRBV5-1 to TRBJ1-4; D is perhaps TRBD1 (5 bases). The CDR3 covers 15 residues. Germline loops: CDR1 SGHRS, CDR2 YFSETQ. Trimming stripped 4 bases from V and 9 bases from J, with 19 bases between.

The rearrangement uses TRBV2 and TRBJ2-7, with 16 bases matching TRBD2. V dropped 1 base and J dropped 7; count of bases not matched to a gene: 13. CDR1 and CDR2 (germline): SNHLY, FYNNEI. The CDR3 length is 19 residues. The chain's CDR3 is CASSEERAGTSGRAGEQYF. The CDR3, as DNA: TGTGCCAGCAGTGAAGAGCGTGCGGGGACTAGCGGGAGGGCAGGAGAGCAGTACTTC.